Shown below are 5 T cell receptor beta chains from a single sample sequenced in a study of identical twins. TCRdb passed the 5' RACE reads through MiXCR, listing each CDR3 protein once. The sample holds 510,000 or so distinct CDR3 sequences, roughly 15% seen once. This sample also appeared in a second study, on yellow fever vaccine responses in identical twins.

The sequencing sample was made of CD4+ T cells sorted from blood. These TCRs come from a woman in her late teens or twenties in good health.

For this clonotype: Since the CDR3 does not end with the conserved phenylalanine or tryptophan, this likely comes from a read error. The V gene is TRBV5-1, the J gene TRBJ2-4, with TRBD1 matching over 8 bases. The V gene end was trimmed by 0 bases and the J gene end by 4 bases; junction bases not matched to a gene: 3. The CDR3 is 15 residues long. CDR1 and CDR2 (germline): SGHRS, YFSETQ. The CDR3 reads CASSLVGQEKNIQYL. In DNA form, the CDR3 reads TGCGCCAGCAGCTTGGTGGGACAGGAAAAAAACATTCAGTACCTC.

This clonotype has a handful of counts. The V and J genes are TRBV20-1 and TRBJ2-5; D is perhaps TRBD2 (6 bases). Germline V gene lookup returns CDR1 DFQATT and CDR2 SNEGSKA (reference sequence). The V gene lost 1 base and the J gene lost 1 base, with 16 bases spanning the gap. There are 16 residues in the CDR3. The DNA for the CDR3 is TGCAGTGCTAGAGCCCCGTTCGGGGGATCCCAAGAGACCCAGTACTTC. This translates into CSARAPFGGSQETQYF.

This clonotype was observed a handful of times. V is TRBV11-2 and J is TRBJ2-1; TRBD1 might be the D (5 bases). Deletions cut 0 bases from V and 4 bases from J, with 10 bases between. CDR3 length: 15 residues. The germline CDR1 and CDR2 sequences are SGHAT and FQNNGV. This CDR3 reads CASSLDRQGYNEQFF. The CDR3, as DNA: TGTGCCAGCAGCTTAGATCGGCAGGGATACAATGAGCAGTTCTTC.

At least ten counts were recorded for this clonotype. This chain links TRBV5-1 with TRBJ2-7; a weak D match, TRBD1 (6 bases). Germline V gives CDR1 SGHRS, CDR2 YFSETQ. The CDR3 covers 14 residues. Trimming stripped 0 bases from V and 2 bases from J, with 9 bases between. In DNA form, the CDR3 reads TGCGCCAGCAGCTTGGGACAGGCGGCCTACGAGCAGTACTTC. Its protein is CASSLGQAAYEQYF.

This clonotype was detected ten times or more. The chain uses TRBV12-3 or TRBV12-4 and TRBJ2-3; D may match TRBD1 or TRBD2 (5 bases each). Trimming removed 8 bases from V and 4 bases from J, with 13 bases in between. The length of the CDR3 is 13 residues. This CDR3 is CASCRGIADTQYF. The CDR3 bases are TGTGCCAGCTGTCGGGGCATAGCAGATACGCAGTATTTT.